This T cell receptor beta chain was sequenced in a study of technical replicates of blood from a handful of donors. Repertoires were generated with immunoSEQ multiplex PCR, while TCRdb's copy carries only in-frame clones and drops some. The sample yields some 80,000 clones, nearly 97% seen once. The length of the CDR3 is 12 residues. The germline V gene encodes CDR1 GTSNPN and CDR2 SVGIG (reference sequence). The V gene lost 5 bases and the J gene lost 2 bases, with 8 bases spanning the gap. The receptor was derived from a human donor in good health. The sample consisted of T cells isolated from PBMCs. The J gene is TRBJ2-3, the V gene TRBV30, with a possible D match to TRBD1 (6 bases). The CDR3 spells CAWGQTTDTQYF. The CDR3 nucleotides read TGTGCCTGGGGACAGACCACAGATACGCAGTATTTT.